This T cell receptor beta chain was found in a study of shared clonotypes between healthy human individuals. Comments on this clone: Its antigen is undetermined.

Deep-level assay runs were performed. Clones were read by immunoSEQ multiplex PCR, and TCRdb kept only the in-frame ones, dropping some. The sample lists about 2.4 million clones, under 95% occurring once. Every donor, a Caucasian adult, lived in Nashville, Tennessee. The study's findings and limits: The authors expected sequencing depth to affect clonotype sharing among donors. Sampling included only blood; tissue repertoires likely differ.

In germline, CDR1 is SNHLY, CDR2 FYNNEI. V was pared by 4 bases and J by 2 bases, with 11 bases between. CDR3 length: 14 residues. The chain employs TRBV2 and TRBJ1-2; D possibly corresponds to TRBD1 (5 bases). The sample taken for sequencing was naive CD4+ T cells from PBMCs. Subset specified: CD45RA+ positively selected. The clonotype comes from a young man in good health. Some clones in this sample may be carry-over from other donors' samples. The CDR3 protein is CASSGGLGNYGYTF. The CDR3 nucleotides are TGTGCCAGCAGTGGGGGCCTGGGCAACTATGGCTACACCTTC.